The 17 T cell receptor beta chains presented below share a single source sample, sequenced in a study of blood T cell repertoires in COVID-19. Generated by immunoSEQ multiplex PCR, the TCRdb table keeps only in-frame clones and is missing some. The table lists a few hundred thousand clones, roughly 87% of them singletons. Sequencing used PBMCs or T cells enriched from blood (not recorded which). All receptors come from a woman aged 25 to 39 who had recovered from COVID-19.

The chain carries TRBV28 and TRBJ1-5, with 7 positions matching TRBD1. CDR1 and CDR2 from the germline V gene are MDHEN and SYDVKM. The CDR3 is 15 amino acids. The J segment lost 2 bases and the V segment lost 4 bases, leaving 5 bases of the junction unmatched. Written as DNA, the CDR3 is TGTGCCAGCAGTTGGGGGACAGTCGGCAATCAGCCCCAGCATTTT. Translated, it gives CASSWGTVGNQPQHF.

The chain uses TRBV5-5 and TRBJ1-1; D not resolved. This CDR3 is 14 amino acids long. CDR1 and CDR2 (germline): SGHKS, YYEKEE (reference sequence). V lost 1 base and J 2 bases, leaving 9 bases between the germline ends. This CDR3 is CASSLLAENTEAFF. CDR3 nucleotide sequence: TGTGCCAGCAGCTTGTTAGCGGAAAACACTGAAGCTTTCTTT.

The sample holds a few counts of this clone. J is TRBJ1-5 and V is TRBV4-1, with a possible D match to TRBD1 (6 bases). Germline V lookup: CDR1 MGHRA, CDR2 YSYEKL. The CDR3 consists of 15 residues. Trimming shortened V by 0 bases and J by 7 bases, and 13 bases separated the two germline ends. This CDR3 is CASSQDKGGGQPQHF. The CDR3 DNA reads TGCGCCAGCAGCCAAGATAAGGGGGGAGGGCAGCCCCAGCATTTT.

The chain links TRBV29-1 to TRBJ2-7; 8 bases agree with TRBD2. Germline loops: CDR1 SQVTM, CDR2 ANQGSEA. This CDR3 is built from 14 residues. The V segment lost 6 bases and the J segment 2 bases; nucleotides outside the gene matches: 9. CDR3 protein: CSVSGGTRPYEQYF. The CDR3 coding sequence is TGCAGCGTCTCCGGGGGGACTAGACCCTACGAGCAGTACTTC.

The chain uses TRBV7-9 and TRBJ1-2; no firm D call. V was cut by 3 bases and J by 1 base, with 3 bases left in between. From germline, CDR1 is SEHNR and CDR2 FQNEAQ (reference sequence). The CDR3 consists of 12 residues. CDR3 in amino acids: CASSFLNYGYTF. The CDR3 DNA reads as TGTGCCAGCAGCTTTCTTAACTATGGCTACACCTTC. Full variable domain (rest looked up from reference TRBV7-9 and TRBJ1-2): DTGVSQNPRHKITKRGQNVTFRCDPISEHNRLYWYRQTLGQGPEFLTYFQNEAQLEKSRLLSDRFSAERPKGSFSTLEIQRTEQGDSAMYLCASSFLNYGYTFGSGTRLTVV.

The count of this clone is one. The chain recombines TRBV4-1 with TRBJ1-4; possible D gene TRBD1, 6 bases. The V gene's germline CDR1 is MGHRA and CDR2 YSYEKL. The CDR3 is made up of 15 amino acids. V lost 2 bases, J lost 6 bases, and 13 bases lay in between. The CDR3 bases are TGCGCCAGCAGCCAACCCGGACAGCCCCATGAAAAACTGTTTTTT. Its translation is CASSQPGQPHEKLFF.

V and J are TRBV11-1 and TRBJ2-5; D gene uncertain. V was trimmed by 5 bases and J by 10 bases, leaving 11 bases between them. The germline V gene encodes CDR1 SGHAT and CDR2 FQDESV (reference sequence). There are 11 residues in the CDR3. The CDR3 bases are TGTGCCAGCAGCCCCCAGGTTGACCAGTACTTC. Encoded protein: CASSPQVDQYF.

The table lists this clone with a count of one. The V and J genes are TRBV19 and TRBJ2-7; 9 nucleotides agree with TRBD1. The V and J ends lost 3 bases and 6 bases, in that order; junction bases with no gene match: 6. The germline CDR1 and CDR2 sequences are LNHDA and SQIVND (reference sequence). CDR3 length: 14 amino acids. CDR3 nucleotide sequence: TGTGCCAGTAGTATCGCCGGGACAGGGAGCGAGCAGTACTTC. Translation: CASSIAGTGSEQYF.

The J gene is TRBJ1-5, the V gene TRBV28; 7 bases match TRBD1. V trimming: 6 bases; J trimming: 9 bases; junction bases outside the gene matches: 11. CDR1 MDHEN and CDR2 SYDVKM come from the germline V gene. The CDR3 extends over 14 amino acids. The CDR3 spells CASRPGQRVWPQHF. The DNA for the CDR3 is TGTGCCAGCAGACCGGGACAGCGGGTATGGCCCCAGCATTTT.

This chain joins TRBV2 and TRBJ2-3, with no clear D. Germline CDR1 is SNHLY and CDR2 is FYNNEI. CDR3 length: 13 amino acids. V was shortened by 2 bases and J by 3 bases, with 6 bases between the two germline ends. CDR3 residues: CASSEPSTDTQYF. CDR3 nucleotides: TGTGCCAGCAGTGAACCGTCTACAGATACGCAGTATTTT.

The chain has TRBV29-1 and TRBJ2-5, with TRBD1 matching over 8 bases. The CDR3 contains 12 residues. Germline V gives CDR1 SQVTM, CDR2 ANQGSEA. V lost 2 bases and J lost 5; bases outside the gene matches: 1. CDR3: CSVERQGETQYF. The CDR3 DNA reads TGCAGCGTTGAACGACAGGGGGAGACCCAGTACTTC.

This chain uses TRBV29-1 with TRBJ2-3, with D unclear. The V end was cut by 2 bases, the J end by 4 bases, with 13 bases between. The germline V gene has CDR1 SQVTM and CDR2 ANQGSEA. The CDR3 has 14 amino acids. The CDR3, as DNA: TGCAGCGTTGAAATGTTGGCCGCAGCAGATACGCAGTATTTT. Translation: CSVEMLAAADTQYF.

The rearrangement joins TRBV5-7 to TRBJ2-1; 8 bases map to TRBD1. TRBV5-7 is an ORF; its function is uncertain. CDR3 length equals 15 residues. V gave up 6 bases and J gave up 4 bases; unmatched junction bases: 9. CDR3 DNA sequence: TGTGCCAGCACCGAACGGACAGGGCTTTACAATGAGCAGTTCTTC. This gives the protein CASTERTGLYNEQFF.

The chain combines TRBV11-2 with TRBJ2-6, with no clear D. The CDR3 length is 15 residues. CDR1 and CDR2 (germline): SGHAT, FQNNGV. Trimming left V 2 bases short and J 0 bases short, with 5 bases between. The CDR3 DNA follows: TGTGCCAGCAGCTTACAGGTCTCTGGGGCCAACGTCCTGACTTTC. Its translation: CASSLQVSGANVLTF.

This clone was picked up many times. The CDR3 loop reads CASSPAGQRRNTIYF. The CDR3 nucleotides read TGTGCCAGCAGCCCCGCGGGACAGCGCAGAAACACCATATATTTT. The chain couples TRBV5-6 to TRBJ1-3; 7 bases match TRBD1. The CDR3 has 15 residues. J lost 5 bases, V lost 4 bases, and 9 bases had no gene match. Germline V lookup: CDR1 SGHDT, CDR2 YYEEEE.

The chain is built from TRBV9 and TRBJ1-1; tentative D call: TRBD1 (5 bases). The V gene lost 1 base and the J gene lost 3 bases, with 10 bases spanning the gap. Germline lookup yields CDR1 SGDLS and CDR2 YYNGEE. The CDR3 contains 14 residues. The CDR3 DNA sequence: TGTGCCAGCAGCGTATCGGGAGGGGACACTGAAGCTTTCTTT. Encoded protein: CASSVSGGDTEAFF.

The CDR3 loop is CASSSPGLAGRNTGELFF. The CDR3 DNA sequence: TGTGCCAGCAGTTCTCCGGGACTAGCGGGGAGGAACACCGGGGAGCTGTTTTTT. The gene calls are TRBV28 and TRBJ2-2; 13 positions match TRBD2. The length of the CDR3 is 18 residues. Trimming took 4 bases from V and 1 from J; bases not matched to a gene: 6. Germline V gene sequence: CDR1 MDHEN, CDR2 SYDVKM. Full variable domain (rest looked up from reference TRBV28 and TRBJ2-2): DVKVTQSSRYLVKRTGEKVFLECVQDMDHENMFWYRQDPGLGLRLIYFSYDVKMKEKGDIPEGYSVSREKKERFSLILESASTNQTSMYLCASSSPGLAGRNTGELFFGEGSRLTVL.